The rows below give T cell receptor beta chains drawn from one sample of a study of T-cell memory formation after mild COVID-19. MiXCR was run by TCRdb on the 5' RACE reads, yielding one entry per CDR3 protein. The repertoire consists of approximately 490,000 distinct CDR3 sequences, with over 20% occurring once and the leading ten covering about an eighth. Sequenced input: PBMCs or a T cell subset sorted from them (not recorded which). These receptors all come from an adult woman who had mild COVID-19 (a few samples of this study predate the infection). Cell type and time point are not known. Each CDR3 is given with its conserved first and last residue. D genes are given only for firm matches. Clone size is shown for a subset of rows, as once, few, many or a class of expanded clone.

D: TRBD1
size: -
J: TRBJ2-1
V: TRBV14
CDR3: CASSQDGRGPYNEQFF
DNA: TGTGCCAGCAGCCAAGATGGTAGGGGGCCGTACAATGAGCAGTTCTTC

D: TRBD1
size: few
J: TRBJ1-1
V: TRBV5-4
CDR3: CASSRHTGATEAFF
DNA: TGTGCCAGCAGCCGCCACACAGGGGCCACTGAAGCTTTCTTT

D: -
size: -
J: TRBJ1-6
V: TRBV11-2
CDR3: CASSFQGRGSPLHF
DNA: TGTGCCAGCAGCTTCCAGGGAAGAGGTTCACCCCTCCACTTT

D: -
size: few
J: TRBJ1-2
V: TRBV24-1
CDR3: CATSDGGRSRGYGYTF
DNA: TGTGCCACCAGTGATGGGGGAAGGTCCCGGGGCTATGGCTACACCTTC

D: TRBD2
size: -
J: TRBJ2-7
V: TRBV7-2
CDR3: CASSLGREGEQYF
DNA: TGTGCCAGCAGCTTAGGGCGGGAGGGCGAGCAGTACTTC

D: -
size: -
J: TRBJ2-7
V: TRBV5-1
CDR3: CASSLAAGYYEQYF
DNA: TGCGCCAGCAGCTTGGCAGCGGGTTACTACGAGCAGTACTTC

D: TRBD2
size: many
J: TRBJ2-1
V: TRBV12-3/TRBV12-4
CDR3: CASSPSGGFREQFF
DNA: TGTGCCAGCAGCCCCAGCGGGGGATTCAGGGAGCAGTTCTTC

D: -
size: few
J: TRBJ2-7
V: TRBV20-1
CDR3: CSARDPGLHEQYF
DNA: TGCAGTGCTAGAGACCCGGGACTCCACGAGCAGTACTTC

D: -
size: few
J: TRBJ2-7
V: TRBV12-3/TRBV12-4
CDR3: CASSFGGKSYEQYF
DNA: TGTGCCAGCAGTTTTGGAGGGAAAAGCTACGAGCAGTACTTC

D: -
size: -
J: TRBJ2-1
V: TRBV9
CDR3: CASSALSQGGNEQFF
DNA: TGTGCCAGCAGCGCCCTCTCGCAGGGTGGGAATGAGCAGTTCTTC

D: TRBD1
size: few
J: TRBJ1-1
V: TRBV18
CDR3: CASSRRTGRNTEAFF
DNA: TGTGCCAGCTCACGACGGACAGGGAGAAACACTGAAGCTTTCTTT

D: -
size: many
J: TRBJ2-3
V: TRBV11-2
CDR3: CASSLESGRGKKDTQYF
DNA: TGTGCCAGCAGCTTAGAGTCTGGACGGGGGAAAAAAGATACGCAGTATTTT

D: TRBD2
size: -
J: TRBJ2-7
V: TRBV6-1
CDR3: CAGSLAGSSYEQYF
DNA: TGTGCCGGATCCTTAGCGGGGTCTTCCTACGAGCAGTACTTC

D: -
size: -
J: TRBJ1-5
V: TRBV5-1
CDR3: CASSSLGSGSGGNQPQHF
DNA: TGCGCCAGCAGCTCCCTGGGGTCAGGGAGCGGGGGCAATCAGCCCCAGCATTTT

D: TRBD2
size: few
J: TRBJ2-1
V: TRBV4-2
CDR3: CASSQGGTSVTNEQFF
DNA: TGTGCCAGCAGCCAGGGCGGGACTAGCGTGACCAATGAGCAGTTCTTC